A selection of T cell receptor beta chains follows, all from one sample in a study of T cell clonotyping in hematopoietic cell transplantation. Only in-frame clones appear in the TCRdb table, and some are missing; sequencing was by immunoSEQ multiplex PCR. The sample holds about 45,000 clones; about four fifths are singletons and the top ten take approximately 5.4%. Sequencing used peripheral blood mononuclear cells, obtained before stem cell transplant. The receptors originated from a man between 60 and 75 years old with myelodysplastic syndrome. Some clones in this sample may be carry-over from other donors' samples. The CDR3 runs from the conserved cysteine through the conserved F or W.

V gene: TRBV19; J gene: TRBJ2-3; CDR3 protein: CASRAGQGALVSTDTQYF
V gene: TRBV29-1; J gene: TRBJ2-1; CDR3 protein: CSSRKSSNEQFF
V gene: TRBV6-4; J gene: TRBJ1-2; CDR3 protein: CASSQQTPYGYTF
V gene: TRBV28; J gene: TRBJ2-2; CDR3 protein: CASSLDAPNTGELFF
V gene: TRBV29-1; J gene: TRBJ2-2; CDR3 protein: CSVTSPAIDTGELFF
V gene: TRBV5-6; J gene: TRBJ1-1; CDR3 protein: CASSLWTDMNTEAFF
V gene: TRBV10-3; J gene: TRBJ2-1; CDR3 protein: CAISDGREQFF
V gene: TRBV9; J gene: TRBJ1-2; CDR3 protein: CASSVDMGRSYGYTF
V gene: TRBV5-1; J gene: TRBJ2-5; CDR3 protein: CASSLDSTSGGGETQYF
V gene: TRBV6-5; J gene: TRBJ2-6; CDR3 protein: CASSNGGSGANVLTF
V gene: TRBV6-1; J gene: TRBJ1-1; CDR3 protein: CASPIPGLGEAFF
V gene: TRBV6-1; J gene: TRBJ2-7; CDR3 protein: CASSEGLGSSYEQYF
V gene: TRBV2; J gene: TRBJ1-1; CDR3 protein: CASTAELATEAFF
V gene: TRBV10-2; J gene: TRBJ2-2; CDR3 protein: CASKGSGAKKTGELFF
V gene: TRBV11-2; J gene: TRBJ2-5; CDR3 protein: CASSLLAGVLETQYF
V gene: TRBV7-2; J gene: TRBJ1-2; CDR3 protein: CASSLVGPNNYGYTF
V gene: TRBV6-5; J gene: TRBJ1-2; CDR3 protein: CASRGTAAYGYTF
V gene: TRBV11-2; J gene: TRBJ2-3; CDR3 protein: CASSPTTGQPTDTQYF
V gene: TRBV20-1; J gene: TRBJ2-5; CDR3 protein: CSAKETQYF
V gene: TRBV10-3; J gene: TRBJ1-2; CDR3 protein: CAISDEGYGYTF
V gene: TRBV27; J gene: TRBJ2-1; CDR3 protein: CASSLSVGTSNEQFF
V gene: TRBV7-2; J gene: TRBJ2-7; CDR3 protein: CASSLGSGATYEQYF
V gene: TRBV6-6; J gene: TRBJ1-2; CDR3 protein: CASSYAGNNYGYTF
V gene: TRBV10-3; J gene: TRBJ1-4; CDR3 protein: CAISEGQGALTGEKLFF
V gene: TRBV25-1; J gene: TRBJ1-2; CDR3 protein: CASSPWSFGSYTF
V gene: TRBV6-5; J gene: TRBJ2-7; CDR3 protein: CASSYDGTPNYEQYF
V gene: TRBV7-3; J gene: TRBJ2-2; CDR3 protein: CASSSPGAGELFF
V gene: TRBV19; J gene: TRBJ2-3; CDR3 protein: CASSRLAGTDTQYF
V gene: TRBV5-1; J gene: TRBJ1-5; CDR3 protein: CASSLGTENQPQHF
V gene: TRBV5-1; J gene: TRBJ1-4; CDR3 protein: CASSLGGPGEKLFF
V gene: TRBV5-1; J gene: TRBJ1-2; CDR3 protein: CASSLGPSYGYTF
V gene: TRBV5-4; J gene: TRBJ1-2; CDR3 protein: CASNPAGNTYGYTF
V gene: TRBV7-2; J gene: TRBJ1-1; CDR3 protein: CASSLGEMSTEAFF
V gene: TRBV9; J gene: TRBJ2-2; CDR3 protein: CASSPSAVTGELFF
V gene: TRBV7-9; J gene: TRBJ2-5; CDR3 protein: CASSFPGQQETQYF
V gene: TRBV28; J gene: TRBJ2-7; CDR3 protein: CASRPSGGLYEQYF
V gene: TRBV5-8; J gene: TRBJ1-5; CDR3 protein: CASSPPAGEGNQPQHF
V gene: TRBV5-1; J gene: TRBJ2-1; CDR3 protein: CASSLEVGAGSNEQFF
V gene: TRBV5-1; J gene: TRBJ2-1; CDR3 protein: CASSLGTGGHNEQFF
V gene: TRBV5-1; J gene: TRBJ2-3; CDR3 protein: CASTWGLITDTQYF
V gene: TRBV19; J gene: TRBJ1-1; CDR3 protein: CASSMIHPGTGNTEAFF
V gene: TRBV7-2; J gene: TRBJ2-2; CDR3 protein: CASRSQGIGELFF
V gene: TRBV6-1; J gene: TRBJ2-4; CDR3 protein: CASSEETGYGVGSKNIQYF
V gene: TRBV29-1; J gene: TRBJ2-5; CDR3 protein: CSGGGQLAFETQYF
V gene: TRBV2; J gene: TRBJ1-5; CDR3 protein: CASSGLQGNQPQHF
V gene: TRBV7-8; J gene: TRBJ2-2; CDR3 protein: CASTSFQGLGGELFF
V gene: TRBV5-6; J gene: TRBJ1-1; CDR3 protein: CASSRAGRTQAFF
V gene: TRBV9; J gene: TRBJ2-2; CDR3 protein: CASSPPSGGATGELFF
V gene: TRBV19; J gene: TRBJ2-3; CDR3 protein: CAARDRDTDTQYF
V gene: TRBV4-3; J gene: TRBJ1-2; CDR3 protein: CASSQEMAGELYGYTF
V gene: TRBV11-2; J gene: TRBJ1-6; CDR3 protein: CASSLASRPDSPLHF
V gene: TRBV7-7; J gene: TRBJ2-2; CDR3 protein: CASSFERGARELFF
V gene: TRBV6-1; J gene: TRBJ1-4; CDR3 protein: CASSGTSAGGIEKLFF
V gene: TRBV11-2; J gene: TRBJ2-5; CDR3 protein: CASSPGTGVETQYF
V gene: TRBV28; J gene: TRBJ1-1; CDR3 protein: CASTGTGGSVAFF